The rows below give T cell receptor beta chains drawn from one sample of a study of blood T cell repertoires in COVID-19. Libraries were prepared by immunoSEQ multiplex PCR; TCRdb keeps only in-frame clonotypes and omits some of them. The sample has more than 150,000 clones, over 75% seen once. Sample: peripheral blood. The receptors derive from a woman of 80 years or more with acute or convalescent COVID-19. The conserved cysteine and the conserved F or W are not part of the CDR3 here. The D gene is left open where the match is weak. Where a row states a size, it is once, few, many or the class of an expanded clone; other rows omit it.

cdr3_aa: ASGLGQGARGYT
d_call: TRBD1
clone_size: -
v_call: TRBV12-5
j_call: TRBJ1-2

cdr3_aa: ASSLDTALNQPQH
d_call: -
clone_size: -
v_call: TRBV7-2
j_call: TRBJ1-5

cdr3_aa: ASSNQGPGAKNIQY
d_call: -
clone_size: once
v_call: TRBV19
j_call: TRBJ2-4

cdr3_aa: ASSWGFAGYT
d_call: -
clone_size: -
v_call: TRBV25-1
j_call: TRBJ1-2

cdr3_aa: AISEGTGGSYGYT
d_call: TRBD1
clone_size: -
v_call: TRBV10-3
j_call: TRBJ1-2

cdr3_aa: AWSRQVAEQY
d_call: -
clone_size: few
v_call: TRBV30
j_call: TRBJ2-7

cdr3_aa: ASSGSGTGEQY
d_call: TRBD1
clone_size: -
v_call: TRBV27
j_call: TRBJ2-7

cdr3_aa: ASSKPQGWH
d_call: -
clone_size: -
v_call: TRBV21-1
j_call: TRBJ1-5

cdr3_aa: ASSPQGAGEKLF
d_call: TRBD1
clone_size: -
v_call: TRBV5-1
j_call: TRBJ1-4

cdr3_aa: ASSLGGGLAETQY
d_call: -
clone_size: -
v_call: TRBV5-8
j_call: TRBJ2-5

cdr3_aa: ASSFRGAYGYT
d_call: -
clone_size: -
v_call: TRBV27
j_call: TRBJ1-2

cdr3_aa: ASRRAGVSTDTQY
d_call: TRBD2
clone_size: -
v_call: TRBV19
j_call: TRBJ2-3

cdr3_aa: ASRQTGDDGYT
d_call: TRBD1
clone_size: once
v_call: TRBV5-7
j_call: TRBJ1-2

cdr3_aa: ASSPRVSREGLQY
d_call: TRBD2
clone_size: -
v_call: TRBV4-1
j_call: TRBJ2-4

cdr3_aa: ASSQAGSLKNYGYT
d_call: -
clone_size: -
v_call: TRBV3-1/TRBV3-2
j_call: TRBJ1-2

cdr3_aa: ASSEKGGSYEQY
d_call: -
clone_size: -
v_call: TRBV6-1
j_call: TRBJ2-7

cdr3_aa: ASSSGGGGEQY
d_call: TRBD2
clone_size: -
v_call: TRBV12-3/TRBV12-4
j_call: TRBJ2-7